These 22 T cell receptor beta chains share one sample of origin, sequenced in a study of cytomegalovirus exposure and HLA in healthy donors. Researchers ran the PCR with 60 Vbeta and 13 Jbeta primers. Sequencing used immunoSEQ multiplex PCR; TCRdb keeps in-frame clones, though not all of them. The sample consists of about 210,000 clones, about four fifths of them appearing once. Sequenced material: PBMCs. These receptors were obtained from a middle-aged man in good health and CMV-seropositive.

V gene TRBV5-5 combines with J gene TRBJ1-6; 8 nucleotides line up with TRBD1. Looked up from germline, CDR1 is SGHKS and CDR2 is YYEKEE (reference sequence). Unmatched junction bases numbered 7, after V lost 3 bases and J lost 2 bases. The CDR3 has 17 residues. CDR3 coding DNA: TGTGCCAGCAGCTCGCCCCCGGGACAGGCCTATAATTCACCCCTCCACTTT. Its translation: CASSSPPGQAYNSPLHF.

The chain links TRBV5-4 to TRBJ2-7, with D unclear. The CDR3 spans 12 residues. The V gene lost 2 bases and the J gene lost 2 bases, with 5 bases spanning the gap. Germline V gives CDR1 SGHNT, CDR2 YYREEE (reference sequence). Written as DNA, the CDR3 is TGTGCCAGCAGCTTAGACACCTACGAGCAGTACTTC. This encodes CASSLDTYEQYF.

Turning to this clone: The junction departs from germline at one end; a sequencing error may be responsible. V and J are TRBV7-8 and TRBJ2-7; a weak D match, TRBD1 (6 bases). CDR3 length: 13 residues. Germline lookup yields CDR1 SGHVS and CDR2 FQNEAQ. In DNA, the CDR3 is TGTTCCAGCAGCTCAAGACAGGCCTACGAGCAGTACTTC. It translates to CSSSSRQAYEQYF.

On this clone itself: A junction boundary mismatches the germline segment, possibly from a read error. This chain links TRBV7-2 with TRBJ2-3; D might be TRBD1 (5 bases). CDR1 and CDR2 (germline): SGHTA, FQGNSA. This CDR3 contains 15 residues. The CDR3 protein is CASSLRQGSRDTQYF. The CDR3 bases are TGTGCCAGCAGCTTAAGGCAGGGTAGCAGAGATACGCAGTATTTT. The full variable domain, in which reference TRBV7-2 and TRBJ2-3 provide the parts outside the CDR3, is GAGVSQSPSNKVTEKGKDVELRCDPISGHTALYWYRQSLGQGLEFLIYFQGNSAPDKSGLPSDRFSAERTGGSVSTLTIQRTQQEDSAVYLCASSLRQGSRDTQYFGPGTRLTVL.

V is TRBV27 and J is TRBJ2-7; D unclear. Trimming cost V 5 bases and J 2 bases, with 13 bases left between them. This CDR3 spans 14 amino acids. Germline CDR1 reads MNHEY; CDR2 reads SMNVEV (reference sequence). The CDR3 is CASSPARHPYEQYF. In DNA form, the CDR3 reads TGTGCCAGCAGTCCCGCGCGGCACCCCTACGAGCAGTACTTC.

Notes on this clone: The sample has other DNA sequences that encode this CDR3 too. DNA of the CDR3: TGTGCCAGCTCACCATCAGGGACAGATACGCAGTATTTT. Its protein is CASSPSGTDTQYF. V is TRBV18 and J is TRBJ2-3; a possible D gene is TRBD1 (5 bases). This CDR3 is built from 13 residues. V was pared by 2 bases and J by 3 bases, with 6 bases between. CDR1 KGHSH and CDR2 LQKENI come from the germline V gene.

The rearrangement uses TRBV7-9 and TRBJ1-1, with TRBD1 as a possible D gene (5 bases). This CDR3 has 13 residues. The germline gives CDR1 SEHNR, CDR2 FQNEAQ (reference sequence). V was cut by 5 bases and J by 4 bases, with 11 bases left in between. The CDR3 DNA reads TGTGCCAGCAGCCGTAGACAGCTCACTGAAGCTTTCTTT. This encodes CASSRRQLTEAFF.

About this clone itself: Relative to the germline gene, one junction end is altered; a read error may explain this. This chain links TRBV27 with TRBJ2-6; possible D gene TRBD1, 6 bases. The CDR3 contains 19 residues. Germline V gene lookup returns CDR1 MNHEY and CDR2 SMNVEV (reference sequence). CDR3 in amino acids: CASSYLPGGTNSGANGLTF. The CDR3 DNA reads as TGTGCCAGCAGTTACCTCCCTGGGGGCACCAACTCTGGGGCCAACGGCCTGACTTTC.

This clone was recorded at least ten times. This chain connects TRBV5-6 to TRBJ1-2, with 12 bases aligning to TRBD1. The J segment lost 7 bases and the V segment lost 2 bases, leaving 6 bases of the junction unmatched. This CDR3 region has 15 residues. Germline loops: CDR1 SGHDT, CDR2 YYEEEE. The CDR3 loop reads CASSLTGTGGSGYTF. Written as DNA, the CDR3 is TGTGCCAGCAGCTTAACCGGGACAGGGGGCTCTGGCTACACCTTC. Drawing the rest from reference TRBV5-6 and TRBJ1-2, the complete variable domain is DAGVTQSPTHLIKTRGQQVTLRCSPKSGHDTVSWYQQALGQGPQFIFQYYEEEERQRGNFPDRFSGHQFPNYSSELNVNALLLGDSALYLCASSLTGTGGSGYTFGSGTRLTVV.

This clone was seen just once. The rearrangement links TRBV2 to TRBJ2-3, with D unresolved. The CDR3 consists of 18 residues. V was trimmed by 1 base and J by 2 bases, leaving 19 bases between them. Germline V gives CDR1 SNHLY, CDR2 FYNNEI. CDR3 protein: CASSEVSLRRRPTDTQYF. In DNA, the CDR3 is TGTGCCAGCAGTGAAGTTTCCCTACGCAGGCGCCCCACAGATACGCAGTATTTT.

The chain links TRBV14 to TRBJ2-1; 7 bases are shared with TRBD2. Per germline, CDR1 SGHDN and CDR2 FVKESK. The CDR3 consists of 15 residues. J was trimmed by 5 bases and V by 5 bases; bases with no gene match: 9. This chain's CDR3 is CASSTRTSANNEQFF. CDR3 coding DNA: TGTGCCAGCAGCACACGAACTAGCGCGAACAATGAGCAGTTCTTC.

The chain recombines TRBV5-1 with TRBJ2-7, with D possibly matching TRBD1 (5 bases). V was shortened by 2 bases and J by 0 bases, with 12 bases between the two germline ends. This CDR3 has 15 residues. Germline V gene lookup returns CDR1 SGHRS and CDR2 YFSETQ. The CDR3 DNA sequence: TGCGCCAGCAGCTTAAGCTGGGGCGCCTCCTACGAGCAGTACTTC. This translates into CASSLSWGASYEQYF. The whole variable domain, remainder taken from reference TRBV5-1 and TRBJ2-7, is KAGVTQTPRYLIKTRGQQVTLSCSPISGHRSVSWYQQTPGQGLQFLFEYFSETQRNKGNFPGRFSGRQFSNSRSEMNVSTLELGDSALYLCASSLSWGASYEQYFGPGTRLTVT.

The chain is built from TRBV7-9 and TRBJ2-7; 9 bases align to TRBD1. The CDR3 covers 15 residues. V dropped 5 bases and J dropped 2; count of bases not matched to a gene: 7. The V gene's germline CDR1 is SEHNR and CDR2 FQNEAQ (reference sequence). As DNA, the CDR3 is TGTGCCAGCAGCCGTCCCGGGACAGGGACCTACGAGCAGTACTTC. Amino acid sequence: CASSRPGTGTYEQYF. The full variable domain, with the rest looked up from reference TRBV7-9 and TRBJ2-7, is DTGVSQNPRHKITKRGQNVTFRCDPISEHNRLYWYRQTLGQGPEFLTYFQNEAQLEKSRLLSDRFSAERPKGSFSTLEIQRTEQGDSAMYLCASSRPGTGTYEQYFGPGTRLTVT.

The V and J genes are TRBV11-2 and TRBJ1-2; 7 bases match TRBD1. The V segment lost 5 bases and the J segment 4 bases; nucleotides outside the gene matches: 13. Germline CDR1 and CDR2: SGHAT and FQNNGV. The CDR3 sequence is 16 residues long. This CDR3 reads CASSPSHRQGLYGYTF. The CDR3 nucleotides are TGTGCCAGCAGCCCAAGTCACAGACAGGGTCTCTATGGCTACACCTTC.

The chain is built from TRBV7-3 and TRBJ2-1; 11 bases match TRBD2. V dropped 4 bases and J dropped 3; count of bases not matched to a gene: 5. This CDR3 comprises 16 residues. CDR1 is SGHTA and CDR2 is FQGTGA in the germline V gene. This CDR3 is CASSSTSGSHYNEQFF. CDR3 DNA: TGTGCCAGCAGCTCAACTAGCGGGAGTCACTACAATGAGCAGTTCTTC. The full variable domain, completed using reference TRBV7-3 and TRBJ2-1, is GAGVSQTPSNKVTEKGKYVELRCDPISGHTALYWYRQSLGQGPEFLIYFQGTGAADDSGLPNDRFFAVRPEGSVSTLKIQRTERGDSAVYLCASSSTSGSHYNEQFFGPGTRLTVL.

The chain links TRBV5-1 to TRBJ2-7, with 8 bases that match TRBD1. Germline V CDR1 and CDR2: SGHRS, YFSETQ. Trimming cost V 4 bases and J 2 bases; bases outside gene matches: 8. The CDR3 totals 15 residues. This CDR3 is CASSVTGTGTYEQYF. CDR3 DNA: TGCGCCAGCAGCGTCACCGGGACAGGCACCTACGAGCAGTACTTC.

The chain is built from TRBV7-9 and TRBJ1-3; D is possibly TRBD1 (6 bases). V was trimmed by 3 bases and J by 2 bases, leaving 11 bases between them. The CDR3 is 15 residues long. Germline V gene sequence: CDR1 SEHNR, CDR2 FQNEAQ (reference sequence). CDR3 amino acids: CASSFRGGTGNTIYF. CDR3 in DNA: TGTGCCAGCAGCTTTAGGGGGGGAACTGGAAACACCATATATTTT.

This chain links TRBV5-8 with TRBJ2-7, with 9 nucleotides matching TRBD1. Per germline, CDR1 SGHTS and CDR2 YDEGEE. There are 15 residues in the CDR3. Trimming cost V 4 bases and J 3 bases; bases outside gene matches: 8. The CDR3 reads CASSTLQGARYEQYF. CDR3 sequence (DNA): TGTGCCAGCAGCACATTACAGGGGGCGCGCTACGAGCAGTACTTC.

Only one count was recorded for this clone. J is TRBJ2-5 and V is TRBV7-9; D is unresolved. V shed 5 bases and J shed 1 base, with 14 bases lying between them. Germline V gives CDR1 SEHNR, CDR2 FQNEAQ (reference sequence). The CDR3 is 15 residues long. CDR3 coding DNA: TGTGCCAGCAGCCACCGACGACAAATCCAAGAGACCCAGTACTTC. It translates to CASSHRRQIQETQYF.

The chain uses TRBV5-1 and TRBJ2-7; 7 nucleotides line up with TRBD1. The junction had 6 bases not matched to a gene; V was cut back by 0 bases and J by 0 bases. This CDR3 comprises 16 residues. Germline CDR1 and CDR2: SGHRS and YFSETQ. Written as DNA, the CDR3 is TGCGCCAGCAGCTTGGCCGGATCAGGGGGCTCCTACGAGCAGTACTTC. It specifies CASSLAGSGGSYEQYF.

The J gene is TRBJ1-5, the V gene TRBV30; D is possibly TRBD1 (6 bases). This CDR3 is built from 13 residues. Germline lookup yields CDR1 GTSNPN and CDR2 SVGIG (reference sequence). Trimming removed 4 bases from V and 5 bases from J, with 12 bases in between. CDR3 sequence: CAWTPGGDQPQHF. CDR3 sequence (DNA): TGTGCCTGGACCCCGGGGGGCGATCAGCCCCAGCATTTT.

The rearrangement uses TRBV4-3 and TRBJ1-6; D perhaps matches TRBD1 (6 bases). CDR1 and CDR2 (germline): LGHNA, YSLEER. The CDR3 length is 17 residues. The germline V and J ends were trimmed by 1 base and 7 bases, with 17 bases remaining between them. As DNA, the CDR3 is TGCGCCAGCAGCCAAGGACTTAGCGACAGGTCAAATTCACCCCTCCACTTT. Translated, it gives CASSQGLSDRSNSPLHF.